The entry below gives a single T cell receptor (beta chain) sequence along with its context. What it recognizes is unknown. The source of the sample is a study of chemoradiotherapy in HPV16-positive cancers. On the study more broadly: Functional T-cell assays on a couple of HPV16-positive patients' cells defined candidate HPV-specific clones and common TCR motifs. Study findings and constraints: Functional assays defining HPV-specific T cells used only a couple of HPV16-positive patients. Candidate HPV-specific clones and E7-related TCR motifs grew in tumor during treatment.

The CDR3 is 15 residues long. Repertoires were sampled repeatedly during chemoradiotherapy. The repertoire was sequenced with immunoSEQ multiplex PCR; TCRdb's copy has only in-frame clones and lacks some. Among over 10,000 clones listed, approximately 89% were seen once. The sequence derives from a human donor with HPV-associated anogenital cancer. This chain uses TRBV21-1 with TRBJ2-7. TRBV21-1 represents a pseudogene. The sample in question was blood, obtained from a patient who underwent chemoradiotherapy. The CDR3 loop is CATPLRKVVVYEQYF. CDR3 nucleotides: TGTGCCACCCCGCTTCGGAAGGTGGTGGTGTACGAGCAGTACTTC.